This TCR beta chain was captured in a study of blood T cell repertoires in COVID-19 (dated by TCRdb to the early 2020s). Study-wide context: Samples covering the acute and convalescent phases of COVID-19 were provided by collaborators in the United States, Italy and Spain. The sample metadata nearly always contained a de-identified subject ID, COVID-19 status, age in years and sex. Deeply sampled blood TCRbeta repertoires from subjects exposed to, actively infected with, or recovered from COVID-19 were included in the dataset. Samples were obtained from the ongoing ImmuneRACE study (first 160 participants) and from over 1,000 subjects provided by 6 global collaborators. The prospective study material was composed of cDNA or gDNA derived from T cells, B-cell-depleted T cells, or PBMCs. The repertoires were made available in a free public database intended to serve as a resource for research on the immune response to SARS-CoV-2. Where available, HLA class I and class II types were taken from metadata supplied by the sample provider and were not determined by assay-based typing.

Each collaborating institution followed its own protocols to collect whole blood in K2EDTA tubes. For TCRbeta analysis, collaborators shipped samples in one of three forms: frozen whole blood, isolated PBMCs, or DNA extracted from either of those sample types. A note on this clone: It has no known antigen specificity. No qualities accompany the bases; no much larger clone lies one base away.

Paper-wide results and their limitations: The amount of clinical and demographic metadata varied by source and participant and was provided uncurated.

Trimming takes 5 bases from V and 0 bases from J, and the germline ends sit 14 bases apart. Counted from cysteine to phenylalanine, this CDR3 has 15 amino acids. Kept here is only the CDR3 DNA, which spans 45 bases and is read in frame from base 1. CDR1 is given as MNHEY and CDR2 as SVGAGI, both from the germline V gene. The immunoSEQ Assay, a bias-controlled multiplex PCR, was used to amplify TCRbeta CDR3 regions from genomic DNA. Per the original workflow: The number of nucleated cells in each sample was estimated by amplification of reference gene primers within the assay. To quantify the absolute abundance of each unique TCRbeta CDR3 rearrangement, sequence reads were collapsed and filtered. For each sample, productive Simpson clonality was calculated by taking the square root of Simpson's diversity index across productive rearrangements. TCRdb obtained this table from immuneACCESS and retained in-frame rearrangements with V and J assigned. These tables miss some clones; where compared with another copy, unresolved V genes account for less than half of the shortfall, and the remainder is unexplained. That table gives V, J and clone size, and the DNA gave D and trimming. The sample profile shows over 400,000 clones; just over 85% of them were found once. The ten largest clones add up to 1.4% of the sample.

This chain joins TRBV6-5 to TRBJ2-7; tentative D gene TRBD2, with 6 bases matching. The sequenced material came from peripheral blood. This TCR derives from a woman in her 30s with active or convalescent COVID-19. The CDR3: CASSKGTASSYEQYF. The nucleotides are TGTGCCAGCAGTAAGGGGACTGCCAGCTCCTACGAGCAGTACTTC.